This record concerns one T cell receptor beta chain sequence. Assay: immunoSEQ multiplex PCR; the TCRdb copy retains only in-frame clones and omits some. The table records some 69,000 clones, 75% to 95% of them present only once. This CDR3 has 14 amino acids. Germline CDR1 reads LGHNA; CDR2 reads YSLEER. V was cut by 1 base and J by 3 bases, with 9 bases left in between. The source of the sample is a study of OX40 agonist ivuxolimab in advanced cancers. The V and J genes are TRBV4-3 and TRBJ1-1, with D uncertain. This receptor was identified in an adult with an advanced solid tumor such as melanoma, head and neck, liver or kidney cancer. The input for sequencing was CD4+ or CD8+ T cells sorted from blood, taken in a trial of the OX40 agonist ivuxolimab. The CDR3 coding sequence is TGCGCCAGCAGCCAAGCCGCAGAGGACACTGAAGCTTTCTTT. It translates to CASSQAAEDTEAFF.